This T cell receptor (beta chain) was sequenced during a study of blood T cells in healthy people across ages. Study-wide findings and caveats: Roughly linearly, TCR beta diversity per million T cells fell as age increased. Changes in expanded clonotypes were possibly confounded, as the CMV status of donors was unknown. The authors considered diversity estimates from one million T cells to be underestimates.

CDR1 and CDR2 (germline): PRHDT, FYEKMQ (reference sequence). Trimming took 6 bases from V and 8 from J, leaving 13 bases between them. CDR3 length: 12 residues. Through a sample-barcoded 5' primer and a J-beta primer mix, a second PCR was run for roughly 6 to 11 cycles. One entry per CDR3 protein, called by TCRdb with MiXCR from the 5' RACE reads. The data show about 1.4 million distinct CDR3 sequences, roughly 59% seen once. The sample holds many counts of this clonotype. The antigen remains undetermined. The J gene is TRBJ1-2, the V gene TRBV13, with a weak D call TRBD1 (5 bases). The sample consisted of blood. The TCR originated in a man between 18 and 35 years old in good health. CDR3: CASRRGLLGYTF. The CDR3 region has the DNA TGTGCCAGCAGACGGGGACTATTAGGCTACACCTTC.